This record looks at one T cell receptor beta chain sequence and its context. The CDR3 loop spans 14 amino acids. V was shortened by 6 bases and J by 0 bases, with 8 bases between the two germline ends. CDR1 and CDR2 (germline): MNHEY, SVGAGI. Original analysis: Estimates of nucleated cell counts were drawn from the amplification of reference gene primers. TCRdb's copy holds only in-frame clones and misses some; the assay was immunoSEQ multiplex PCR. V, J and clone size are taken as reported in that table, and D and trimming were inferred from the DNA itself. Among under 100,000 clones listed, around 87% were seen once. This record comes from a study of blood T cell repertoires in COVID-19. Across the study: The United States, Italy and Spain supplied acute and convalescent COVID-19 samples.

This TCR came from a human donor in a cohort sampled during active COVID-19. The sequenced sample consisted of peripheral blood. The rearrangement links TRBV6-5 to TRBJ1-4; no reliable D call. The CDR3 loop reads CASRREPTNEKLFF. The CDR3 DNA reads TGTGCCAGCAGAAGAGAACCAACTAATGAAAAACTGTTTTTT.